The 18 T cell receptor beta chains below were found in one sample sequenced in a study of tissue T cells after allogeneic stem cell transplantation. Assay used: immunoSEQ multiplex PCR; TCRdb lists only in-frame clones, some missing. The data hold about 50,000 clones, with around 73% observed a single time. Sequencing was done on a sample of sorted cells pooled from one or two spleens. Receptors were obtained from a pool of C57BL/6 mice in good health.

This clone was seen more than once but under ten times. Genes here carry mouse names. The read ends 1 residue shy of where the CDR3 ends; the end is completed using the germline J gene. J is TRBJ2-7 and V is TRBV13-3; 9 nucleotides align to TRBD2. Germline V lookup: CDR1 NNHDY, CDR2 SYVADS. V lost 4 bases to trimming and J lost 4 bases; unmatched junction nucleotides: 3. The CDR3 consists of 13 residues. The part of the CDR3 DNA that was read is TGTGCCAGCAGTTGGACTGGGGAATATGAACAGTAC. Protein: CASSWTGEYEQY. The full CDR3 sequence reads CASSWTGEYEQYF.

This clone was counted between two and nine times. Each gene name is a mouse one. The CDR3 end is not reached by the read, which stops 1 residue before it; the germline J gene fills it in. This sequence joins TRBV20 and TRBJ1-3, with D maybe TRBD1 (6 bases). From germline, CDR1 is GFQATS and CDR2 STVNSAI. The CDR3 consists of 16 residues. Trimming cost V 4 bases and J 0 bases, with 16 bases left between them. The sequenced CDR3 bases are TGTGGTGCTAAGTACCGGGACAAAAATTCTGGAAATACGCTCTAT. This translates into CGAKYRDKNSGNTLY. The entire CDR3 sequence reads CGAKYRDKNSGNTLYF.

In the case of this clone: Gene names follow the mouse nomenclature. The CDR3 is cut off 1 residue early in the read; its end comes from the germline J gene. The rearrangement uses TRBV31 and TRBJ2-1, with 10 bases identical to TRBD1. J was trimmed by 7 bases and V by 1 base; bases with no gene match: 4. The V gene's germline CDR1 is GKSSPN and CDR2 SITVG. There are 14 residues in the CDR3. The sequenced CDR3 bases are TGTGCCTGGAGTCCGGGACAGGGGAAAGCTGAGCAGTTC. Amino acid sequence: CAWSPGQGKAEQF. The full CDR3 protein reads CAWSPGQGKAEQFF.

Comments on this clone: Gene names are mouse gene names. The sequenced fragment ends 1 residue before the CDR3 boundary, so the rest is inferred from the germline J gene. The chain carries TRBV3 and TRBJ1-4, with a possible D match to TRBD1 (5 bases). Trimming took off 1 base at V and 2 bases at J, with 5 bases between the two ends. The CDR3 contains 14 residues. Germline loops: CDR1 SNHLY, CDR2 FYNGKV (reference sequence). The CDR3 bases that were read are TGTGCCAGCAGCTTAGAGGGGTCCAACGAAAGATTATTT. It codes for CASSLEGSNERLF. The entire CDR3 sequence reads CASSLEGSNERLFF. The whole variable domain, filled in from reference TRBV3 and TRBJ1-4, reads GPKVLQIPSHQIIDMGQMVTLNCDPVSNHLYFYWYKQILGQQMEFLVNFYNGKVMEKSKLFKDQFSVERPDGSYFTLKIQPTALEDSAVYFCASSLEGSNERLFFGHGTKLSVL.

Regarding this clone: Gene names and germline refer to mouse. The CDR3 is cut off 1 residue early in the read; its end comes from the germline J gene. The chain has TRBV15 and TRBJ2-4, with D hard to call. The CDR3 extends over 11 amino acids. V lost 6 bases and J 5 bases, leaving 6 bases between the germline ends. CDR1 and CDR2 (germline): SGHND, FRSKSL. CDR3: CASSPGNTLYF. The part of the CDR3 DNA that was read is TGTGCCAGCAGCCCGGGAAACACCTTGTAC.

Of note for this clone: Genes and germline are mouse. The CDR3 goes on 1 residue after the read ends, and that part is filled in from the germline J gene. This chain connects TRBV2 to TRBJ1-6; no clear D. TRBJ1-6 has ORF status, its function being uncertain. Trimming stripped 1 base from V and 1 base from J, with 2 bases between. The CDR3 is made up of 14 amino acids. Germline V lookup: CDR1 LGHNA, CDR2 YSYQKL. The CDR3 here is CASSQGSYNSPLYF. Partial CDR3 DNA: TGTGCCAGCAGCCAAGGGTCCTATAATTCGCCCCTCTAC.

About this clone itself: Mouse germline and gene names are used. The read comes to an end 1 residue before the CDR3 does, leaving the germline J gene to fill in the end. The rearrangement links TRBV2 to TRBJ2-1; TRBD2 aligns across 11 bases. Germline assignment: CDR1 LGHNA and CDR2 YSYQKL. The CDR3 consists of 16 residues. V shed 1 base and J 6 bases; nucleotides not matched to a gene: 5. The CDR3 loop reads CASSQARDWGFAEQFF. The sequenced CDR3 bases are TGTGCCAGCAGCCAAGCCCGGGACTGGGGGTTTGCTGAGCAGTTC.

In this sample, this clone turned up once. These gene names are mouse names. The read halts 1 residue ahead of the CDR3 end, with the missing end drawn from the germline J gene. V is TRBV16 and J is TRBJ2-2; tentatively, D is TRBD2 (7 bases). The CDR3 runs 15 residues. Germline V gene sequence: CDR1 SGHSA, CDR2 FRNQAP. Trimming took 3 bases from V and 3 from J, leaving 11 bases between them. Incomplete CDR3 DNA: TGTGCAAGCAGCTTGGGGGGCGGCGACACCGGGCAGCTCTAC. This encodes CASSLGGGDTGQLY. The entire CDR3 sequence reads CASSLGGGDTGQLYF.

Notes on this clone: Genes here carry mouse names. Read coverage stops 1 residue before the CDR3 terminus; the germline J gene supplies the remainder. This chain connects TRBV19 to TRBJ1-4; D ambiguous. This CDR3 is built from 14 residues. The germline CDR1 and CDR2 sequences are FNHDT and SITEND (reference sequence). With 4 bases removed from V and 0 bases from J, the gap between germline ends came to 7 bases. CDR3 DNA (partial): TGTGCCAGCAGTCGGACCTTTTCCAACGAAAGATTATTT. Amino acids: CASSRTFSNERLF. The full CDR3 protein is CASSRTFSNERLFF.

Of note for this clone: Genes and germline come from the mouse. The read falls 1 residue short of the CDR3 end, and the missing part is taken from the germline J gene. The V gene is TRBV5, the J gene TRBJ1-3; D gene uncertain. With 1 base removed from V and 0 bases from J, the gap between germline ends came to 7 bases. CDR1 is LGHNA and CDR2 is YNLKQL in the germline V gene (reference sequence). The CDR3 runs 15 residues. The CDR3 spells CASSQGRDSGNTLYF. The DNA read from the CDR3 is TGTGCCAGCAGCCAAGGGCGGGATTCTGGAAATACGCTCTAT.

For this clone: Gene names refer to mouse genes. The read comes to an end 1 residue before the CDR3 does, leaving the germline J gene to fill in the end. V usage is TRBV13-2 and J usage is TRBJ2-2; weak D call: TRBD2 (6 bases). Germline loops: CDR1 NNHNN, CDR2 SYGAGS (reference sequence). CDR3 size: 15 residues. Trimming shortened V by 3 bases and J by 4 bases, and 13 bases separated the two germline ends. The CDR3 bases that were read are TGTGCCAGCGGTGGGCCGGGACTTTTCACCGGGCAGCTCTAC. Translating gives CASGGPGLFTGQLY. The CDR3 reads in full as CASGGPGLFTGQLYF.

A note on this clone: The genes are named according to mouse. The observed sequence ends 1 residue before the CDR3 terminus, with the missing tail filled in from the germline J gene. This rearrangement joins TRBV31 to TRBJ2-4, with TRBD2 matching over 12 bases. The CDR3 sequence is 15 residues long. The V segment lost 3 bases and the J segment 5 bases; nucleotides outside the gene matches: 6. Germline V gene lookup returns CDR1 GKSSPN and CDR2 SITVG. CDR3 sequence: CAWSGDWGARNTLYF. The DNA read from the CDR3 is TGTGCCTGGAGCGGGGACTGGGGGGCGCGAAACACCTTGTAC.

Concerning this clone: The genes and germline here are from mouse. The read ends 1 residue shy of where the CDR3 ends; the end is completed using the germline J gene. V gene TRBV13-1 combines with J gene TRBJ2-4; 13 nucleotides match TRBD2. Germline V gives CDR1 NSHNY, CDR2 SYGAGN. V was clipped by 4 bases and J by 1 base; unmatched bases: 6. This CDR3 has 17 amino acids. CDR3 bases read: TGTGCCAGCAGTATCCGGGACTGGGGGGGTGGTCAAAACACCTTGTAC. Translating it yields CASSIRDWGGGQNTLY. The whole CDR3 sequence reads CASSIRDWGGGQNTLYF.

On this clone: Mouse gene names and germline throughout. From the germline J gene comes the end of the CDR3, since the read stops 1 residue before it. The rearrangement joins TRBV31 to TRBJ2-7; 8 bases align to TRBD2. This CDR3 contains 12 residues. Germline values: CDR1 GKSSPN, CDR2 SITVG. After removal of 5 bases from V and 2 bases from J, the junction contained 2 bases not matched to a gene. The sequenced part of the CDR3 DNA is TGTGCCTGGGCTGGGGGGCCCTATGAACAGTAC. Protein: CAWAGGPYEQY. The whole CDR3 region reads CAWAGGPYEQYF.

For this clone: Mouse germline and gene names are used. The CDR3 is cut off 1 residue early in the read; its end comes from the germline J gene. The chain uses TRBV2 and TRBJ2-4, with 10 bases that match TRBD1. J lost 1 base, V lost 0 bases, and 4 bases had no gene match. The CDR3 sequence is 17 residues long. Looked up from germline, CDR1 is LGHNA and CDR2 is YSYQKL. The chain's CDR3 is CASSQDRDRGRQNTLYF. The DNA read from the CDR3 is TGTGCCAGCAGCCAAGATAGGGACAGGGGCCGTCAAAACACCTTGTAC.

This clone was seen just once. Mouse germline and gene names are used. The read ends 1 residue before the CDR3 terminus; that terminus is restored from the germline J gene. The V call is TRBV12-2, the J call TRBJ2-1; a weak D match, TRBD1 (5 bases). This CDR3 has 14 amino acids. V lost 0 bases and J 1 base, leaving 6 bases between the germline ends. Germline V lookup: CDR1 SGHLS, CDR2 HYDKME. The CDR3 DNA, read in part, is TGTGCCAGCTCTCTCACAGGAAACTATGCTGAGCAGTTC. This gives the protein CASSLTGNYAEQF. The full CDR3 reads CASSLTGNYAEQFF.

Regarding this clone: The gene names here belong to mouse. The missing CDR3 end, 1 residue past where the read stops, is filled in from the germline J gene. This sequence joins TRBV13-1 and TRBJ2-5; D is possibly TRBD2 (6 bases). CDR3 size: 13 residues. Germline loops: CDR1 NSHNY, CDR2 SYGAGN. Trimming removed 5 bases at V and 1 base at J, with 8 bases between. The sequenced part of the CDR3 DNA is TGTGCCAGCAGGTGGGGGTACCAAGACACCCAGTAC. This translates into CASRWGYQDTQY. The CDR3 as a whole reads CASRWGYQDTQYF.

Only a few counts were recorded for this clone. Gene names and germline refer to mouse. The read terminates 1 residue before the CDR3 end, so the remaining end is supplied by the germline J gene. This chain joins TRBV26 and TRBJ2-7; D perhaps matches TRBD2 (6 bases). The CDR3 is 14 residues long. CDR1 and CDR2 from the germline V gene are KGHPV and FQNQEV (reference sequence). Trimming removed 3 bases at V and 0 bases at J, with 9 bases between. CDR3 sequence reads: CASSLPGDSYEQYF. CDR3 DNA (partial): TGTGCCAGCAGTCTACCTGGGGACTCCTATGAACAGTAC.